A single sample gave rise to the 32 T cell receptor beta chains below, sequenced in a study of identical twins. TCRdb processed the 5' RACE reads anew with MiXCR; each CDR3 protein has one entry. The table includes 200,000 to 300,000 distinct CDR3 sequences, 5.5% to 7% detected once. These data also formed part of another study, on yellow fever vaccine responses in identical twins.

The sequenced sample consisted of memory (CD45RO+) T cells sorted from blood. The source is a woman aged 18-29 years in good health.

This clonotype showed up just a few times. The genes are TRBV6-1 and TRBJ2-1, with 7 bases that match TRBD2. Germline CDR1 is MNHNS and CDR2 is SASEGT. V dropped 4 bases and J dropped 8; count of bases not matched to a gene: 8. CDR3 length equals 14 residues. In DNA, the CDR3 is TGTGCCAGCAGTGTGAGGGCGGGGGTCTATGAGCAGTTCTTC. It is translated as CASSVRAGVYEQFF.

The chain uses TRBV28 and TRBJ2-5; perhaps D is TRBD1 or TRBD2 (5 bases each). The germline V and J ends were trimmed by 7 bases and 4 bases, with 10 bases remaining between them. Germline V gene data show CDR1 as MDHEN and CDR2 as SYDVKM. The length of the CDR3 is 12 residues. The DNA for the CDR3 is TGTGCCAGCACTCGGGGCGGAGAGACCCAGTACTTC. Translation: CASTRGGETQYF.

V is TRBV28 and J is TRBJ1-1, with no clear D. The V end was cut by 1 base, the J end by 0 bases, with 9 bases between. Germline CDR1 and CDR2: MDHEN and SYDVKM. The CDR3 runs to 15 residues. CDR3 residues: CASSLLGSLNTEAFF. In DNA, the CDR3 is TGTGCCAGCAGTTTATTAGGGAGTTTGAACACTGAAGCTTTCTTT.

J is TRBJ2-5 and V is TRBV6-1, with D perhaps matching TRBD1 or TRBD2 (5 bases each). Germline V CDR1 and CDR2: MNHNS, SASEGT. The CDR3 consists of 14 residues. Trimming cost V 4 bases and J 5 bases, with 14 bases left between them. In DNA, the CDR3 is TGTGCCAGCAGTGGGCCCTCGGGACGGGAGACCCAGTACTTC. This gives the protein CASSGPSGRETQYF.

Regarding this clonotype: One end of the junction does not line up with germline, which may come from a read error. The rearrangement joins TRBV4-1 to TRBJ2-1; perhaps TRBD2 as D (6 bases). The length of the CDR3 is 14 residues. Germline values: CDR1 MGHRA, CDR2 YSYEKL. CDR3 sequence (DNA): TGCGCCAGCAGCCGCACTAGCTCCTACAATGAGCAGTCCTTC. This translates into CASSRTSSYNEQSF.

This clonotype was observed many times. This chain connects TRBV20-1 to TRBJ2-5; D is perhaps TRBD2 (6 bases). The length of the CDR3 is 12 residues. V dropped 6 bases and J dropped 5 bases, with 13 bases sitting between them. Germline-derived CDR1 and CDR2 are DFQATT and SNEGSKA (reference sequence). The CDR3 region has the DNA TGCAGTGCCCTCCATCGGGGGGAGACCCAGTACTTC. Translation: CSALHRGETQYF.

This clonotype appeared many times. V and J are TRBV4-1 and TRBJ1-1; D ambiguous. The germline V gene has CDR1 MGHRA and CDR2 YSYEKL. The CDR3 is made up of 17 amino acids. V lost 0 bases to trimming and J lost 3 bases, with 17 bases between them. The DNA for the CDR3 is TGCGCCAGCAGCCAAGATCCCCGTTGGACCCGGGACACTGAAGCTTTCTTT. Its protein is CASSQDPRWTRDTEAFF.

This clonotype has at least ten counts. The V call is TRBV7-8, the J call TRBJ2-5; 8 bases match TRBD1. CDR3 length equals 14 residues. V was pared by 5 bases and J by 2 bases, with 4 bases of the junction left unmatched. Germline loops: CDR1 SGHVS, CDR2 FQNEAQ. This chain's CDR3 is CASSPWTGQETQYF. Written as DNA, the CDR3 is TGTGCCAGCAGCCCATGGACAGGGCAAGAGACCCAGTACTTC.

This clonotype was seen more than once but under ten times. The chain employs TRBV7-2 and TRBJ2-7; unclear D gene. Germline lookup yields CDR1 SGHTA and CDR2 FQGNSA. There are 14 residues in the CDR3. V was pared by 5 bases and J by 2 bases, with 13 bases between. This CDR3 reads CASSPSIWTYEQYV. The CDR3 bases are TGTGCCAGCAGCCCTTCTATTTGGACCTACGAGCAGTACGTC.

This clonotype was seen at least ten times. This chain joins TRBV7-9 and TRBJ1-1, with TRBD1 identical over 7 bases. Trimming took 1 base from V and 5 from J; bases not matched to a gene: 10. Germline V gene lookup returns CDR1 SEHNR and CDR2 FQNEAQ (reference sequence). This CDR3 region has 16 residues. This CDR3 reads CASSLEGTARRTEAFF. The CDR3 nucleotides are TGTGCCAGCAGCTTAGAAGGGACAGCCCGGAGGACTGAAGCTTTCTTT.

This clonotype was picked up a small number of times. The junction departs from germline at one end; a sequencing error may be responsible. The chain joins TRBV12-3 or TRBV12-4 to TRBJ2-7, with TRBD1 matching 7 bases. CDR3 length: 13 residues. In nucleotides, the CDR3 is TGTGCCAGCACTTTAGGACAGGATTTGGAGCAGTACTTC. Translated, it gives CASTLGQDLEQYF.

This clonotype was recorded many times. This chain links TRBV10-3 with TRBJ2-1; possibly TRBD1 for D (5 bases). The CDR3 runs to 16 residues. Trimming removed 6 bases from V and 3 bases from J, with 18 bases in between. Germline CDR1 is ENHRY and CDR2 is SYGVKD. CDR3 in amino acids: CAIRQKDTLDYNEQFF. CDR3 sequence (DNA): TGTGCCATCAGACAAAAGGACACCCTAGACTACAATGAGCAGTTCTTC.

This clonotype was seen only a few times. The chain couples TRBV9 to TRBJ2-1; either TRBD1 or TRBD2 may supply D (5 bases each). The CDR3 contains 16 residues. CDR1 is SGDLS and CDR2 is YYNGEE in the germline V gene. V was cut by 0 bases and J by 5 bases, with 15 bases left in between. The CDR3 nucleotides read TGTGCCAGCAGCGTAGGGGCGGCGAGAGGGGACAATGAGCAGTTCTTC. Translated: CASSVGAARGDNEQFF.

This chain connects TRBV7-3 to TRBJ2-1; a weak D match, TRBD2 (6 bases). Germline CDR1 reads SGHTA; CDR2 reads FQGTGA. The V end lost 0 bases, the J end lost 9 bases, and 15 bases lay between the germline ends. This CDR3 region has 15 residues. CDR3 in amino acids: CASSLTPTSRGEQFF. The CDR3 DNA reads as TGTGCCAGCAGCTTAACTCCGACTAGTCGGGGTGAGCAGTTCTTC. The full variable domain, in which reference TRBV7-3 and TRBJ2-1 provide the parts outside the CDR3, is GAGVSQTPSNKVTEKGKYVELRCDPISGHTALYWYRQSLGQGPEFLIYFQGTGAADDSGLPNDRFFAVRPEGSVSTLKIQRTERGDSAVYLCASSLTPTSRGEQFFGPGTRLTVL.

This clonotype has at least ten counts. V is TRBV12-3 or TRBV12-4 and J is TRBJ2-3, with D perhaps matching TRBD1 or TRBD2 (5 bases each). The CDR3 is made up of 15 amino acids. The ends were cut back, 1 base at V and 3 bases at J, with 11 bases in the middle. CDR3 in amino acids: CASSLGGAATDTQYF. Here the CDR3 DNA reads TGTGCCAGCAGTTTAGGAGGGGCCGCGACAGATACGCAGTATTTT.

This clonotype occurred many times. This chain connects TRBV6-1 to TRBJ1-2; 7 positions match TRBD1. With 6 bases clipped from V and 3 bases from J, the junction kept 7 bases outside the gene matches. Looked up from germline, CDR1 is MNHNS and CDR2 is SASEGT. The CDR3 sequence is 14 residues long. The CDR3 protein is CASRRDRTDYGYTF. CDR3 coding DNA: TGTGCCAGCAGACGGGACAGAACAGACTATGGCTACACCTTC.

This clonotype was seen at least ten times. The gene calls are TRBV29-1 and TRBJ2-1; 11 bases align to TRBD1. V was clipped by 6 bases and J by 5 bases; unmatched bases: 6. The CDR3 has 14 residues. CDR1 is SQVTM and CDR2 is ANQGSEA in the germline V gene. CDR3 bases: TGCAGCGTAGGGCGGACAGGGGGCAACAATGAGCAGTTCTTC. Protein: CSVGRTGGNNEQFF.

This clonotype came up a few times. V and J are TRBV18 and TRBJ2-3, with 9 bases matching TRBD1. The CDR3 runs to 15 residues. V trimming: 6 bases; J trimming: 1 base; junction bases outside the gene matches: 5. The germline CDR1 and CDR2 sequences are KGHSH and LQKENI. DNA for the CDR3: TGTGCCAGCTCGCAGGACAGGGGCCGCACAGATACGCAGTATTTT. This gives the protein CASSQDRGRTDTQYF.

This clonotype was counted ten times or more. The J gene is TRBJ1-4, the V gene TRBV12-3 or TRBV12-4, with TRBD1 matching over 7 bases. J gave up 7 bases and V 5 bases, and 10 bases lay outside the gene matches. This CDR3 is built from 15 residues. The CDR3 region is CASSRTGVLGEKLFF. CDR3 DNA: TGTGCCAGCAGTAGAACAGGGGTCTTAGGTGAAAAACTGTTTTTT.

This clonotype was observed at least ten times. This chain connects TRBV12-3 or TRBV12-4 to TRBJ2-2; the D gene is possibly TRBD1 (6 bases). V was clipped by 5 bases and J by 1 base, with 14 bases between them. CDR3 length equals 16 residues. Here the CDR3 DNA reads TGTGCCAGCAGTCCATACAGGGCGGGGAACACCGGGGAGCTGTTTTTT. It translates to CASSPYRAGNTGELFF.

This clonotype was picked up many times. The chain carries TRBV28 and TRBJ1-2; weak D call: TRBD1 (6 bases). This CDR3 comprises 15 residues. V was shortened by 5 bases and J by 5 bases, with 18 bases between the two germline ends. Germline V CDR1 and CDR2: MDHEN, SYDVKM. The CDR3 DNA sequence: TGTGCCAGCAGTCCAGGACAGCCACCATCTTATGGCTACACCTTC. Translating gives CASSPGQPPSYGYTF.

This clonotype was recorded many times. The rearrangement links TRBV6-1 to TRBJ1-2; perhaps TRBD1 as D (5 bases). Germline loops: CDR1 MNHNS, CDR2 SASEGT. The CDR3 runs 15 residues. Trimming removed 1 base at V and 3 bases at J, with 12 bases between. The CDR3 DNA is TGTGCCAGCAGTGAAGGGCAGGGACGAGACTATGGCTACACCTTC. Protein product: CASSEGQGRDYGYTF.

The sample holds a few counts of this clonotype. The genes are TRBV6-1 and TRBJ1-1; TRBD1 matches 9 bases. The CDR3 loop spans 14 amino acids. Germline values: CDR1 MNHNS, CDR2 SASEGT. In DNA, the CDR3 is TGTGTTACAGGGGGCCCTCGTATGAACACTGAAGCTTTCTTT. Protein product: CVTGGPRMNTEAFF.

A note on this clonotype: One base away lies a much larger clone, so this may be a sequencing read error. The chain combines TRBV20-1 with TRBJ2-1; D assignment may be TRBD1 or TRBD2 (5 bases each). V was pared by 4 bases and J by 0 bases, with 16 bases between. Germline V gene sequence: CDR1 DFQATT, CDR2 SNEGSKA (reference sequence). The CDR3 runs 16 residues. CDR3 nucleotides: TGCAGTGCTAAAAGTCGGGACGTAAGCTCCTACAATGAGCAGTTCTTC. Translated, it gives CSAKSRDVSSYNEQFF.

This clonotype was detected only a few times. The rearrangement links TRBV20-1 to TRBJ2-1; 12 bases agree with TRBD2. The V and J ends lost 3 bases and 7 bases, in that order; junction bases with no gene match: 13. The germline V gene encodes CDR1 DFQATT and CDR2 SNEGSKA (reference sequence). The CDR3 is 17 amino acids. The CDR3 region is CSARVTSGSIVGNEQFF. The CDR3, as DNA: TGCAGTGCTAGGGTGACTAGCGGGAGTATCGTAGGGAATGAGCAGTTCTTC.

This clonotype was counted between two and nine times. The chain uses TRBV5-1 and TRBJ2-5; perhaps TRBD2 as D (5 bases). CDR1 is SGHRS and CDR2 is YFSETQ in the germline V gene. The CDR3 spans 12 residues. Between the trimmed V and J ends, which lost 5 bases and 5 bases, there was a span of 10 bases. The CDR3 loop is CASRVGDETQYF. CDR3 sequence (DNA): TGCGCCAGCAGAGTCGGGGATGAGACCCAGTACTTC.

This clonotype was seen more than once but under ten times. The V and J genes are TRBV7-2 and TRBJ2-2, with 7 bases identical to TRBD2. The germline V gene encodes CDR1 SGHTA and CDR2 FQGNSA. This CDR3 region has 16 residues. Trimming at V came to 4 bases and at J to 5 bases, leaving 10 bases not matched to a gene. The CDR3 here is CASSSGSGGLTGELFF. CDR3 sequence (DNA): TGTGCCAGCAGCTCCGGGTCGGGAGGACTGACCGGGGAGCTGTTTTTT.

This clonotype appeared a few times. V is TRBV7-6 and J is TRBJ2-2, with TRBD2 matching over 11 bases. Germline CDR1 reads SGHVS; CDR2 reads FNYEAQ. Losses at the gene ends were 2 bases for V and 7 bases for J; bases not matched to a gene: 6. The CDR3 covers 16 residues. The CDR3 DNA reads as TGTGCCAGCAGCTTAATACTAGCGGGAGTTGGCGGGGAGCTGTTTTTT. This sequence encodes CASSLILAGVGGELFF.

The genes are TRBV3-1 and TRBJ2-1; 13 bases match TRBD2. Per the germline V gene, CDR1 is LGHDT and CDR2 is YNNKEL (reference sequence). Trimming at V came to 4 bases and at J to 9 bases, leaving 12 bases not matched to a gene. The CDR3 is 17 residues long. This CDR3 reads CASSPKDTSGGAVEQFF. DNA of the CDR3: TGTGCCAGCAGCCCGAAAGACACTAGCGGGGGGGCCGTTGAGCAGTTCTTC.

This clonotype was seen only a few times. This chain links TRBV10-3 with TRBJ2-2, with D tentatively TRBD1 (6 bases). CDR1 and CDR2 (germline): ENHRY, SYGVKD. V dropped 3 bases and J dropped 0 bases, with 11 bases sitting between them. This CDR3 has 16 amino acids. CDR3 sequence: CAISEQTGTNTGELFF. In DNA form, the CDR3 reads TGTGCCATCAGTGAACAAACAGGGACGAACACCGGGGAGCTGTTTTTT.

The chain joins TRBV19 to TRBJ1-2; D possibly corresponds to TRBD1 (6 bases). Trimming took 6 bases from V and 8 from J, leaving 16 bases between them. Germline loops: CDR1 LNHDA, CDR2 SQIVND (reference sequence). This CDR3 spans 13 amino acids. CDR3 loop: CASRTLGTNGYTF. The CDR3, as DNA: TGTGCCAGTAGAACACTGGGGACAAACGGCTACACCTTC.

This chain joins TRBV6-1 and TRBJ1-5, with D possibly TRBD1 on 5 matching bases. V was cut by 6 bases and J by 4 bases, with 13 bases left in between. The CDR3 is made up of 14 amino acids. CDR1 and CDR2 (germline): MNHNS, SASEGT. In nucleotides, the CDR3 is TGTGCCAGCAGGATGACAGCAGAAAATCAGCCCCAGCATTTT. It yields the protein CASRMTAENQPQHF.